The entry below gives a single T cell receptor (beta chain) sequence along with its context. Its cognate antigen is unknown. Germline CDR1 and CDR2: SGHAT and FQNNGV. Trimming cost V 5 bases and J 0 bases, with 13 bases left between them. The CDR3 sequence is 15 residues long. Each of the donors had approximately 10 milliliters of peripheral blood drawn into EDTA-treated Vacutainer tubes. These data come from a study of blood T cells in healthy people across ages. Study-level findings and limits: Strong correlation existed between TCR beta diversity and naive T cell percentage. There was no known CMV status for donors, so expanded clonotype changes were possibly confounded.

A second 7 to 11 cycle PCR used barcoded and J-beta primers. All samples gave at least 2.5 million CDR3-containing paired-end reads. Each CDR3 protein is one row after TCRdb ran MiXCR on the 5' RACE reads. Found here are roughly 700,000 distinct CDR3 sequences, approximately 49% of them singletons; the top ten hold about 32%. The source material was blood. The source is a woman in her fifties or sixties in good health. The chain combines TRBV11-2 with TRBJ1-1; D perhaps matches TRBD1 (6 bases). Here the CDR3 DNA reads TGTGCCAGCAGCCCCATGGACAGATTGAACACTGAAGCTTTCTTT. It is translated as CASSPMDRLNTEAFF. Full variable domain (rest looked up from reference TRBV11-2 and TRBJ1-1): EAGVAQSPRYKIIEKRQSVAFWCNPISGHATLYWYQQILGQGPKLLIQFQNNGVVDDSQLPKDRFSAERLKGVDSTLKIQPAKLEDSAVYLCASSPMDRLNTEAFFGQGTRLTVV.